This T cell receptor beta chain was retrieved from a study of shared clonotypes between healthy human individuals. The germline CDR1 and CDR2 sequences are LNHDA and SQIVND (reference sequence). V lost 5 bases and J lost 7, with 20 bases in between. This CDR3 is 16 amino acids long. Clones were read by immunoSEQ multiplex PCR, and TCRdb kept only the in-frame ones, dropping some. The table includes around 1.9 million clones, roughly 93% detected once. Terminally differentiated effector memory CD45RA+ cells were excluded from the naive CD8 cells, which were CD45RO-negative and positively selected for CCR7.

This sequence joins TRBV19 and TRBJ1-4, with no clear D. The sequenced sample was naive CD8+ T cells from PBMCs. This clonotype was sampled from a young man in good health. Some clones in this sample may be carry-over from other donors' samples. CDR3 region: CASSPAQEGLGEKLFF. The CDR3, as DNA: TGTGCCAGTAGTCCAGCGCAGGAGGGTCTAGGTGAAAAACTGTTTTTT.